What follows are 17 T cell receptor beta chains derived from one specimen sequenced in a study of blood T cells in healthy people across ages. Next came a second PCR, run for about 7 to 12 cycles, which used a sample-barcoded 5' primer along with a J-beta primer mix. TCRdb analysed the 5' RACE reads with MiXCR anew, one entry per CDR3 protein. The sample lists under 1,100,000 distinct CDR3 sequences; approximately 25% were seen once. This sample also belongs to another study, concerning T cells of mothers and their children.

The sample comprised blood. These receptors all come from a girl aged 2 to 9 in good health.

The genes are TRBV7-9 and TRBJ2-5; perhaps TRBD2 as D (6 bases). The tail of the sequence fits TRBJ2-7 better, so the J call may be wrong. CDR1 is SEHNR and CDR2 is FQNEAQ in the germline V gene (reference sequence). The CDR3 is 14 amino acids. The CDR3 here is CASSEGRGIYEQYF. The CDR3, as DNA: TGTGCCAGCAGCGAGGGGCGGGGAATCTACGAGCAGTACTTC.

Turning to this clonotype: A read error is possible here, since a much larger clone lies one base away. This sequence joins TRBV29-1 and TRBJ2-7; the D gene is possibly TRBD1 (6 bases). The V end was cut by 6 bases, the J end by 3 bases, with 15 bases between. This CDR3 has 13 residues. Looked up from germline, CDR1 is SQVTM and CDR2 is ANQGSEA. DNA of the CDR3: TGCAGCGTATTGGCAGGGGAAGGCTACGAGCAGTACTTC. This gives the protein CSVLAGEGYEQYF.

This clonotype came up a few times. The V and J genes are TRBV5-6 and TRBJ2-5; perhaps TRBD1 as D (5 bases). This CDR3 is built from 15 residues. V was shortened by 2 bases and J by 1 base, with 12 bases between the two germline ends. Germline CDR1 and CDR2: SGHDT and YYEEEE. The CDR3 DNA is TGTGCCAGCAGCTTCCCAACGACAGCCCAAGAGACCCAGTACTTC. As protein: CASSFPTTAQETQYF.

The V and J genes are TRBV6-1 and TRBJ2-3; D might be TRBD2 (5 bases). The length of the CDR3 is 13 residues. The germline V and J ends were trimmed by 7 bases and 5 bases, with 13 bases remaining between them. Germline values: CDR1 MNHNS, CDR2 SASEGT. CDR3 DNA sequence: TGTGCCAGCATCGGACCCCGGGGAGATACGCAGTATTTT. Translated: CASIGPRGDTQYF.

The chain recombines TRBV27 with TRBJ1-6; TRBD1 is a possible D gene (5 bases). Trimming removed 0 bases at V and 10 bases at J, with 13 bases between. Germline CDR1 reads MNHEY; CDR2 reads SMNVEV (reference sequence). The CDR3 spans 15 residues. This chain's CDR3 is CASSLSGRATSPLHF. The CDR3 bases are TGTGCCAGCAGTTTATCCGGCAGGGCGACGTCACCCCTCCACTTT.

The rearrangement uses TRBV20-1 and TRBJ2-5; D is unclear. The CDR3 is 14 amino acids. Per germline, CDR1 DFQATT and CDR2 SNEGSKA (reference sequence). V was cut by 3 bases and J by 5 bases, with 16 bases left in between. This chain's CDR3 is CSARKAELRETQYF. CDR3 DNA sequence: TGCAGTGCTAGGAAGGCGGAATTAAGGGAGACCCAGTACTTC.

V gene TRBV12-3 or TRBV12-4 combines with J gene TRBJ1-5, with D perhaps matching TRBD1 (6 bases). This CDR3 has 14 residues. Trimming stripped 5 bases from V and 6 bases from J, with 14 bases between. This CDR3 is CASSKDLQGQPQHF. CDR3 nucleotides: TGTGCCAGCAGTAAGGACCTACAGGGTCAGCCCCAGCATTTT.

There are a few counts of this clonotype. The V and J genes are TRBV12-3 or TRBV12-4 and TRBJ2-3; D ambiguous. CDR3 length equals 16 residues. The germline V and J ends were trimmed by 4 bases and 0 bases, with 14 bases remaining between them. The chain's CDR3 is CASSSFSETSTDTQYF. The CDR3 DNA follows: TGTGCCAGCAGTTCTTTCTCCGAGACTAGCACAGATACGCAGTATTTT.

This clonotype has a handful of counts. The chain is built from TRBV27 and TRBJ2-1; a weak D match, TRBD2 (5 bases). The J call may be mistaken, given a closer DNA end match to TRBJ2-5. Germline CDR1 reads MNHEY; CDR2 reads SMNVEV (reference sequence). The CDR3 has 11 residues. The CDR3 DNA sequence: TGTGCCAGCATAAGCGGAGAGACCCAGTACTTC. Translated: CASISGETQYF.

This clonotype was observed a few times. The chain has TRBV7-6 and TRBJ2-5; possibly TRBD2 for D (5 bases). TRBJ2-1 explains the end of the DNA better; the J call may be wrong. This CDR3 region has 13 residues. Germline V lookup: CDR1 SGHVS, CDR2 FNYEAQ. DNA of the CDR3: TGTGCCAGCAGCTACAACCTCCGGGGTGAGCAGTTCTTC. Its translation: CASSYNLRGEQFF.

This clonotype was recorded a few times. V gene TRBV6-2 or TRBV6-3 combines with J gene TRBJ2-5; tentative D call: TRBD2 (5 bases). Germline V gene sequence: CDR1 MNHEY, CDR2 SVGEGT. The CDR3 spans 15 residues. The V end lost 2 bases, the J end lost 7 bases, and 17 bases lay between the germline ends. CDR3 loop: CASSYLQAREGTQYF. For the CDR3, the DNA is TGTGCCAGCAGTTACCTCCAGGCCAGAGAGGGGACCCAGTACTTC.

This clonotype was seen only a few times. V usage is TRBV20-1 and J usage is TRBJ2-4; TRBD2 matches at 8 bases. The CDR3 extends over 15 amino acids. V was clipped by 6 bases and J by 9 bases; unmatched bases: 16. Per germline, CDR1 DFQATT and CDR2 SNEGSKA (reference sequence). The CDR3: CSAYPGTRAVRIQYF. The CDR3 nucleotides read TGCAGTGCGTATCCCGGGACTAGGGCCGTGCGCATTCAGTACTTC.

The table lists this clonotype with a few counts. V is TRBV2 and J is TRBJ2-4, with D possibly being TRBD2 (5 bases). The germline V gene encodes CDR1 SNHLY and CDR2 FYNNEI. V was cut by 3 bases and J by 0 bases, with 21 bases left in between. This CDR3 has 19 residues. As DNA, the CDR3 is TGTGCCAGCAGTGAGAACCAGGAGGAATCTGCACTAGCCAAAAACATTCAGTACTTC. Amino acid sequence: CASSENQEESALAKNIQYF. Filled out from reference TRBV2 and TRBJ2-4, the complete variable domain reads EPEVTQTPSHQVTQMGQEVILRCVPISNHLYFYWYRQILGQKVEFLVSFYNNEISEKSEIFDDQFSVERPDGSNFTLKIRSTKLEDSAMYFCASSENQEESALAKNIQYFGAGTRLSVL.

The rearrangement links TRBV27 to TRBJ2-3; D is possibly TRBD1 (6 bases). V was pared by 8 bases and J by 3 bases, with 15 bases between. The CDR3 is 14 amino acids. The germline V gene encodes CDR1 MNHEY and CDR2 SMNVEV (reference sequence). The CDR3 sequence is CASCKDSRTDTQYF. The CDR3 nucleotides are TGTGCCAGCTGTAAGGACAGTAGGACAGATACGCAGTATTTT.

This clonotype has only a few counts. The chain combines TRBV29-1 with TRBJ1-5, with TRBD1 identical over 12 bases. CDR3 length equals 17 residues. V gave up 3 bases and J gave up 2 bases; unmatched junction bases: 8. Per germline, CDR1 SQVTM and CDR2 ANQGSEA. CDR3 coding DNA: TGCAGCGTTGAGACCCGGGACAGGGGGCGAGGCAATCAGCCCCAGCATTTT. It yields the protein CSVETRDRGRGNQPQHF.

The V and J genes are TRBV7-2 and TRBJ2-1, with 9 bases lining up with TRBD2. Germline V gene sequence: CDR1 SGHTA, CDR2 FQGNSA. The CDR3 is made up of 17 amino acids. The trim removed 7 bases at V and 4 bases at J, leaving 14 bases unmatched. The CDR3: CASNLLATSGEYNEQFF. The CDR3 DNA follows: TGTGCCAGCAACCTCCTCGCGACTAGCGGAGAGTACAATGAGCAGTTCTTC. Looking up the rest from reference TRBV7-2 and TRBJ2-1 gives the full variable domain: GAGVSQSPSNKVTEKGKDVELRCDPISGHTALYWYRQSLGQGLEFLIYFQGNSAPDKSGLPSDRFSAERTGGSVSTLTIQRTQQEDSAVYLCASNLLATSGEYNEQFFGPGTRLTVL.

V and J are TRBV5-4 and TRBJ2-3, with unresolved D. From germline, CDR1 is SGHNT and CDR2 YYREEE (reference sequence). The CDR3 is made up of 15 amino acids. Between the trimmed V and J ends, which lost 1 base and 1 base, there was a span of 10 bases. The CDR3: CASSLWGRGTDTQYF. For the CDR3, the DNA is TGTGCCAGCAGCTTGTGGGGTAGGGGCACAGATACGCAGTATTTT.